Presented here are 8 T cell receptor beta chains from one specimen sequenced in a study of patients and donors after allogeneic stem cell transplantation. MiXCR, applied by TCRdb to the RT-PCR reads, yields one record per CDR3 protein. The table has 90,000 to 130,000 distinct CDR3 sequences, approximately 35% seen once. The source material was blood, either unsorted or a sorted T cell fraction (not recorded which). The receptors shown here come from a human donor who was either an allogeneic HSCT recipient or a stem cell or donor lymphocyte infusion donor (not recorded which). It is not recorded whose cells these are; they may come from a transplant donor.

The chain links TRBV28 to TRBJ1-4; a weak D match, TRBD1 (5 bases). This CDR3 has 15 amino acids. V was pared by 6 bases and J by 2 bases, with 13 bases between. Germline V gene sequence: CDR1 MDHEN, CDR2 SYDVKM. The CDR3 loop reads CASRRGYSTNEKLFF. In nucleotides, the CDR3 is TGTGCCAGCAGGAGGGGTTATTCCACTAATGAAAAACTGTTTTTT.

This clonotype came up a few times. This sequence joins TRBV11-3 and TRBJ2-1; 11 bases agree with TRBD2. This CDR3 is built from 15 residues. Germline CDR1 and CDR2: SGHNT and YENEEA. J was trimmed by 6 bases and V by 6 bases; bases with no gene match: 7. DNA of the CDR3: TGTGCCAGCAGACCCGGGACTAGCGGCTCCAATGAGCAGTTCTTC. Its translation: CASRPGTSGSNEQFF.

V and J are TRBV3-1 and TRBJ2-2; tentative D call: TRBD2 (7 bases). The CDR3 runs 15 residues. V was cut by 6 bases and J by 2 bases, with 13 bases left in between. Germline lookup yields CDR1 LGHDT and CDR2 YNNKEL (reference sequence). CDR3 residues: CASRRGTTNTGELFF. CDR3 bases: TGTGCCAGCAGGCGGGGGACAACTAACACCGGGGAGCTGTTTTTT.

In its sample, this clonotype was seen a few times. V usage is TRBV12-3 or TRBV12-4 and J usage is TRBJ2-1; D ambiguous. The ends were cut back, 6 bases at V and 1 base at J, with 16 bases in the middle. The CDR3 covers 16 residues. In nucleotides, the CDR3 is TGTGCCAGCAGCCCCGGATGGCCGTGGTCCTACAATGAGCAGTTCTTC. This encodes CASSPGWPWSYNEQFF.

The V and J genes are TRBV12-3 or TRBV12-4 and TRBJ1-1; unclear D gene. V lost 6 bases to trimming and J lost 2 bases, with 7 bases between them. The CDR3 consists of 12 residues. CDR3 in amino acids: CASSPYNTEAFF. CDR3 coding DNA: TGTGCCAGCAGCCCCTACAACACTGAAGCTTTCTTT.

In this sample, this clonotype turned up once. The CDR3, as DNA: TGTGCCAGCAGACACACAGGGTATGAGCAGTTCTTC. This translates into CASRHTGYEQFF. The rearrangement links TRBV6-5 to TRBJ2-1; tentatively, D is TRBD1 (6 bases). CDR1 is MNHEY and CDR2 is SVGAGI in the germline V gene. The V end lost 6 bases, the J end lost 8 bases, and 11 bases lay between the germline ends. The CDR3 covers 12 residues.

The rearrangement joins TRBV20-1 to TRBJ1-6; D is uncertain. V lost 4 bases to trimming and J lost 9 bases, with 13 bases between them. The CDR3 runs to 13 residues. Germline values: CDR1 DFQATT, CDR2 SNEGSKA (reference sequence). The CDR3 coding sequence is TGCAGTGCTATAGCTGGGGTTGGTTCACCCCTCCACTTT. As protein: CSAIAGVGSPLHF.

The chain has TRBV6-2 or TRBV6-3 and TRBJ1-4, with D possibly being TRBD1 (6 bases). CDR1 and CDR2 (germline): MNHEY, SVGEGT. Deletions cut 6 bases from V and 4 bases from J, with 15 bases between. The CDR3 has 15 residues. This CDR3 is CASRNAGGGNEKLFF. The CDR3 nucleotides are TGTGCCAGCAGAAACGCCGGAGGGGGTAATGAAAAACTGTTTTTT.